This TCR beta chain was identified in a study of OX40 agonist ivuxolimab in advanced cancers. Samples were taken at baseline and on day 1 of cycles 4 and 7. Unmatched junction bases numbered 15, after V lost 3 bases and J lost 6 bases. The CDR3 length is 17 residues. Some clones are missing from TCRdb's copy, which holds only in-frame ones; the method was immunoSEQ multiplex PCR. The repertoire holds tens of thousands of clones, with approximately 91% as singletons. Sequenced material: CD4+ or CD8+ T cells sorted from blood, taken in a trial of the OX40 agonist ivuxolimab. The gene calls are TRBV23-1 and TRBJ2-5; 8 positions match TRBD1. TRBV23-1 carries the ORF label, with uncertain function. The clonotype comes from an adult with an advanced solid tumor such as melanoma, head and neck, liver or kidney cancer. The CDR3 sequence: CASSQRSADRDEKTQYF. The CDR3 DNA reads as TGCGCCAGCAGTCAGCGATCGGCGGACAGGGATGAAAAGACCCAGTACTTC.